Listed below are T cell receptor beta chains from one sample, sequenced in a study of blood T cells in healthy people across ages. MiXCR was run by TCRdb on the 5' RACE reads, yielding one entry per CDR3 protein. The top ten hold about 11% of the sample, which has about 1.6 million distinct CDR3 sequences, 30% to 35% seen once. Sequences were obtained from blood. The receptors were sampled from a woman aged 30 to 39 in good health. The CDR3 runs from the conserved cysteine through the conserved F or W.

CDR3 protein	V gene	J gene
CASSLINNEQFF	TRBV7-9	TRBJ2-1
CASGIGTRPYEQYF	TRBV27	TRBJ2-7
CASRRDIYGYTF	TRBV5-1	TRBJ1-2
CASSSNKETGPSHEQYF	TRBV28	TRBJ2-7
CASSLSPAGGMNEQFF	TRBV7-3	TRBJ2-1
CASSPDPRATRFEQYF	TRBV7-2	TRBJ2-7
CSAPGQNSYEQYF	TRBV20-1	TRBJ2-7
CSASKGAGSSNEQYF	TRBV20-1	TRBJ2-5
CSARLTGEVYNEQFF	TRBV20-1	TRBJ2-1
CSAKSSYNEQFF	TRBV20-1	TRBJ2-1
CASSVGSSPGNEQFF	TRBV9	TRBJ2-1
CATSRDLRGSKPQHF	TRBV15	TRBJ1-5
CASRPGGDNYGYTF	TRBV7-3	TRBJ1-2
CASSPVQNTEAFF	TRBV6-1	TRBJ1-1
CAISEPGGAGVNEQFF	TRBV10-3	TRBJ2-1
CASKRAGGIETQYF	TRBV5-1	TRBJ2-5
CSSRAYNIGTQYF	TRBV29-1	TRBJ2-3
CASRGLASYEQFF	TRBV5-1	TRBJ2-1
CASSPGTPYNEQFF	TRBV7-9	TRBJ2-1
CASSLDTVGPDTQYF	TRBV5-1	TRBJ2-3